The 10 T cell receptor beta chains below come from one sample, sequenced in a study of blood T cell repertoires in COVID-19. Generated by immunoSEQ multiplex PCR, the TCRdb table keeps only in-frame clones and is missing some. The sample lists about 110,000 clones, approximately 81% occurring once. Sequencing was carried out using peripheral blood. The receptors were gathered from an elderly man with acute or convalescent COVID-19.

J is TRBJ1-1 and V is TRBV18, with D perhaps matching TRBD1 (6 bases). V dropped 4 bases and J dropped 7 bases, with 19 bases sitting between them. This CDR3 has 15 residues. Per the germline V gene, CDR1 is KGHSH and CDR2 is LQKENI. The CDR3 here is CASSRDRQASGEAFF. Written as DNA, the CDR3 is TGTGCCAGCTCACGAGACCGACAGGCTTCTGGTGAAGCTTTCTTT.

This chain links TRBV11-3 with TRBJ2-3; 7 bases line up with TRBD1. This CDR3 is 15 amino acids long. V dropped 5 bases and J dropped 0; count of bases not matched to a gene: 5. Germline V gene sequence: CDR1 SGHNT, CDR2 YENEEA. The CDR3 sequence is CASSPRTGSTDTQYF. The CDR3 DNA reads TGTGCCAGCAGCCCAAGGACAGGTAGCACAGATACGCAGTATTTT.

This clone occurred once. The rearrangement uses TRBV2 and TRBJ1-5, with a possible D match to TRBD1 (5 bases). The V end lost 2 bases, the J end lost 3 bases, and 11 bases lay between the germline ends. Looked up from germline, CDR1 is SNHLY and CDR2 is FYNNEI. CDR3 length: 15 amino acids. The CDR3 region is CASSELQGPNQPQHF. Written as DNA, the CDR3 is TGTGCCAGCAGTGAACTCCAGGGCCCCAATCAGCCCCAGCATTTT.

This clone occurred a few times. This chain connects TRBV6-6 to TRBJ1-4; a weak D match, TRBD1 (5 bases). Trimming cost V 6 bases and J 4 bases, with 12 bases left between them. CDR1 MNHNY and CDR2 SVGAGI come from the germline V gene (reference sequence). The CDR3 length is 14 residues. The CDR3 reads CASRQERGNEKLFF. CDR3 bases: TGTGCCAGCAGACAGGAAAGGGGTAATGAAAAACTGTTTTTT.

The gene calls are TRBV5-1 and TRBJ2-5; no reliable D call. The CDR3 loop spans 11 amino acids. Trimming cost V 5 bases and J 5 bases, with 7 bases left between them. From germline, CDR1 is SGHRS and CDR2 YFSETQ. CDR3 DNA: TGCGCCAGCAGGATGACTGAGACCCAGTACTTC. This encodes CASRMTETQYF.

This clone was seen more than once but under ten times. The V gene is TRBV19, the J gene TRBJ2-5; TRBD1 aligns across 10 bases. This CDR3 has 13 residues. Germline assignment: CDR1 LNHDA and CDR2 SQIVND (reference sequence). With V trimmed by 6 bases and J by 3 bases, 1 base remained unmatched. The CDR3 DNA follows: TGTGCCAGTAGCGGGACAGGGGAAGAGACCCAGTACTTC. Translation gives CASSGTGEETQYF. Complete variable domain (other parts from reference TRBV19 and TRBJ2-5): DGGITQSPKYLFRKEGQNVTLSCEQNLNHDAMYWYRQDPGQGLRLIYYSQIVNDFQKGDIAEGYSVSREKKESFPLTVTSAQKNPTAFYLCASSGTGEETQYFGPGTRLLVL.

V usage is TRBV2 and J usage is TRBJ2-1; 8 nucleotides align to TRBD1. Germline trimming cut 4 bases from V and 7 bases from J; bases unmatched to any gene: 6. This CDR3 region has 14 residues. CDR1 is SNHLY, CDR2 FYNNEI, per germline. The CDR3 DNA reads as TGTGCCAGCAGTGCTCAGGGGGCGATAAATGAGCAGTTCTTC. It translates to CASSAQGAINEQFF.

This clone has a single count. The chain joins TRBV7-9 to TRBJ2-1, with 8 bases aligning to TRBD2. V shed 1 base and J 8 bases; nucleotides not matched to a gene: 7. The CDR3 runs to 15 residues. Germline CDR1 reads SEHNR; CDR2 reads FQNEAQ (reference sequence). CDR3 loop: CASSLVAGISDEQFF. The DNA for the CDR3 is TGTGCCAGCAGCTTAGTAGCGGGGATTAGCGATGAGCAGTTCTTC.

V usage is TRBV7-9 and J usage is TRBJ2-2; 12 bases map to TRBD2. With 5 bases clipped from V and 0 bases from J, the junction kept 4 bases outside the gene matches. This CDR3 is built from 17 residues. The germline gives CDR1 SEHNR, CDR2 FQNEAQ (reference sequence). The CDR3 DNA reads as TGTGCCAGCAGCCGAAGGACTAGCGGGACGAACACCGGGGAGCTGTTTTTT. Translation gives CASSRRTSGTNTGELFF.

A word on this clone: Sequence at one end of the junction differs from germline and may be a read error. J is TRBJ2-4 and V is TRBV18; TRBD1 might be the D (6 bases). CDR1 and CDR2 from the germline V gene are KGHSH and LQKENI. The CDR3 spans 16 residues. The CDR3 DNA reads as TGTGCCAGCTCACAGGACAGCCTAGGAGCCTCGGGAATTCGGTACTTC. Residues: CASSQDSLGASGIRYF.